One sample yielded the 28 T cell receptor beta chains listed below, sequenced in a study of cytomegalovirus exposure and HLA in healthy donors. Use of 60 Vbeta and 13 Jbeta primers characterized the PCR. Sequencing used immunoSEQ multiplex PCR; TCRdb keeps in-frame clones, though not all of them. The sample records roughly 150,000 clones, 82% being singletons. The sample comprised PBMCs. Receptors originate from a man younger than 45 in good health and CMV-seropositive.

The CDR3 DNA sequence: TGTGCCATCTGCCCAGGGGACGGCTTGGAGACCCAGTACTTC. Protein product: CAICPGDGLETQYF. This rearrangement joins TRBV28 to TRBJ2-5, with D possibly matching TRBD1 (6 bases). Between the trimmed V and J ends, which lost 10 bases and 5 bases, there was a span of 20 bases. This CDR3 has 14 amino acids. The germline V gene has CDR1 MDHEN and CDR2 SYDVKM. Full variable domain (remainder filled in from reference TRBV28 and TRBJ2-5): DVKVTQSSRYLVKRTGEKVFLECVQDMDHENMFWYRQDPGLGLRLIYFSYDVKMKEKGDIPEGYSVSREKKERFSLILESASTNQTSMYLCAICPGDGLETQYFGPGTRLLVL.

This chain uses TRBV18 with TRBJ2-5, with D possibly matching TRBD1 (6 bases). With 3 bases removed from V and 2 bases from J, the gap between germline ends came to 13 bases. Germline CDR1 and CDR2: KGHSH and LQKENI. The CDR3 covers 15 residues. In DNA, the CDR3 is TGTGCCAGCTCACCGGGACACCCAGTTCAAGAGACCCAGTACTTC. Translating gives CASSPGHPVQETQYF.

The V gene is TRBV5-1, the J gene TRBJ2-3, with unresolved D. In germline, CDR1 is SGHRS, CDR2 YFSETQ. Trimming removed 3 bases from V and 4 bases from J, with 6 bases in between. This CDR3 comprises 12 residues. The CDR3, as DNA: TGCGCCAGCAGCTCTTCCCCAGATACGCAGTATTTT. It specifies CASSSSPDTQYF.

The chain recombines TRBV14 with TRBJ1-1; tentative D call: TRBD1 (6 bases). The CDR3 covers 16 residues. Trimming stripped 3 bases from V and 2 bases from J, with 16 bases between. Looked up from germline, CDR1 is SGHDN and CDR2 is FVKESK. As DNA, the CDR3 is TGTGCCAGCAGCCAGTGGATTGGACAGATCAACACTGAAGCTTTCTTT. Translating it yields CASSQWIGQINTEAFF.

The chain is built from TRBV29-1 and TRBJ2-2; perhaps TRBD1 as D (6 bases). The CDR3 is 13 amino acids. Trimming pared 5 bases from V and 1 base from J, leaving 8 bases between. Germline V gives CDR1 SQVTM, CDR2 ANQGSEA. The CDR3 coding sequence is TGCAGCGTTAAGGACAGGAACACCGGGGAGCTGTTTTTT. Protein: CSVKDRNTGELFF.

CDR3 bases: TGTGCCAGCAGCAAGGCCTCTGGGGCCAACGTCCTGACTTTC. Protein sequence: CASSKASGANVLTF. This sequence joins TRBV21-1 and TRBJ2-6; TRBD1 reflects the table's D call only, with no check against the DNA. TRBV21-1 is a documented pseudogene. This CDR3 is 14 amino acids long.

The chain couples TRBV4-3 to TRBJ2-7; 10 positions match TRBD1. Losses at the gene ends were 0 bases for V and 7 bases for J; bases not matched to a gene: 15. The length of the CDR3 is 18 residues. CDR1 is LGHNA, CDR2 YSLEER, per germline. CDR3 sequence: CASSQDYLTGGASDEQYF. The CDR3 nucleotides are TGCGCCAGCAGCCAAGACTACTTGACAGGGGGCGCGTCGGATGAGCAGTACTTC.

V is TRBV6-1 and J is TRBJ2-4; 9 bases match TRBD1. The CDR3 has 15 residues. Germline CDR1 MNHNS, CDR2 SASEGT. The V and J ends lost 7 bases and 8 bases, in that order; junction bases with no gene match: 12. This chain's CDR3 is CASKKGGTGMDIQYF. The CDR3 DNA reads TGTGCCAGCAAAAAAGGGGGGACAGGGATGGACATTCAGTACTTC.

The rearrangement joins TRBV4-3 to TRBJ2-3; TRBD2 agrees at 10 bases. The CDR3 loop spans 16 amino acids. Germline-derived CDR1 and CDR2 are LGHNA and YSLEER. With V trimmed by 1 base and J by 1 base, 2 bases remained unmatched. The chain's CDR3 is CASSQGTSGGTDTQYF. Here the CDR3 DNA reads TGCGCCAGCAGCCAAGGAACTAGCGGGGGCACAGATACGCAGTATTTT.

CDR3 nucleotide sequence: TGTGCCAGCAGCTCCCAGGGGACATATACCTACGAGCAGTACTTC. This encodes CASSSQGTYTYEQYF. V usage is TRBV7-2 and J usage is TRBJ2-7, with D possibly being TRBD1 (6 bases). V lost 4 bases to trimming and J lost 2 bases, with 15 bases between them. The CDR3 sequence is 15 residues long. Germline CDR1 and CDR2: SGHTA and FQGNSA.

The rearrangement uses TRBV5-6 and TRBJ2-2, with D tentatively TRBD1 (5 bases). CDR1 and CDR2 from the germline V gene are SGHDT and YYEEEE. This CDR3 contains 17 residues. Trimming took off 0 bases at V and 5 bases at J, with 17 bases between the two ends. CDR3 bases: TGTGCCAGCAGCTTGGGCCTAGTCCAGGGTATAACCGGGGAGCTGTTTTTT. As protein: CASSLGLVQGITGELFF.

The chain couples TRBV21-1 to TRBJ2-3; TRBD2 was called by the table and not checked on the DNA. TRBV21-1 is shown as a pseudogene. The CDR3 extends over 15 amino acids. Written as DNA, the CDR3 is TGTGCCAGCAGCACAAGCGGGGACGACATCGATACGCAGTATTTT. This codes for CASSTSGDDIDTQYF.

J is TRBJ2-5 and V is TRBV4-1; tentative D call: TRBD2 (6 bases). Germline V gene sequence: CDR1 MGHRA, CDR2 YSYEKL. V lost 2 bases, J lost 0 bases, and 13 bases lay in between. The CDR3 has 16 residues. In DNA form, the CDR3 reads TGCGCCAGCAGCCAATCGGGACTCAAAGACCAAGAGACCCAGTACTTC. Protein: CASSQSGLKDQETQYF.

The chain recombines TRBV5-1 with TRBJ2-1; no firm D call. Trimming stripped 0 bases from V and 2 bases from J, with 9 bases between. The length of the CDR3 is 15 residues. CDR1 and CDR2 (germline): SGHRS, YFSETQ. Written as DNA, the CDR3 is TGCGCCAGCAGCTTGGGGGCAAACACCTACAATGAGCAGTTCTTC. Its protein product is CASSLGANTYNEQFF.

V is TRBV11-2 and J is TRBJ2-3; maybe TRBD2 (6 bases). The CDR3 is made up of 15 amino acids. Germline V gives CDR1 SGHAT, CDR2 FQNNGV. V was cut by 1 base and J by 4 bases, with 12 bases left in between. The CDR3 sequence is CASSLVGSGADTQYF. CDR3 bases: TGTGCCAGCAGCTTAGTCGGGAGTGGAGCAGATACGCAGTATTTT.

The chain links TRBV7-9 to TRBJ1-3; TRBD1 is a possible D gene (5 bases). The ends were cut back, 5 bases at V and 1 base at J, with 9 bases in the middle. The CDR3 has 14 residues. Germline CDR1 is SEHNR and CDR2 is FQNEAQ (reference sequence). CDR3 in DNA: TGTGCCAGCAGCCGCGACAGATCTGGAAACACCATATATTTT. Its protein product is CASSRDRSGNTIYF.

This chain connects TRBV5-4 to TRBJ2-1; no clear D. The germline gives CDR1 SGHNT, CDR2 YYREEE (reference sequence). Deletions cut 9 bases from V and 6 bases from J, with 19 bases between. The CDR3 length is 14 residues. The CDR3 DNA is TGTGCCACCGCCTCCCCACTAAAGACCAATGAGCAGTTCTTC. It codes for CATASPLKTNEQFF.

This rearrangement joins TRBV27 to TRBJ2-7; 8 bases align to TRBD1. Germline CDR1 is MNHEY and CDR2 is SMNVEV (reference sequence). The junction had 6 bases not matched to a gene; V was cut back by 2 bases and J by 6 bases. The CDR3 totals 14 residues. CDR3: CASSLRTGKAEQYF. The CDR3 coding sequence is TGTGCCAGCAGTTTACGGACAGGGAAGGCCGAGCAGTACTTC.

Comment on this clone: The identical CDR3 is also encoded by other nucleotide sequences in the sample. The V and J genes are TRBV9 and TRBJ1-3; D unresolved. In germline, CDR1 is SGDLS, CDR2 YYNGEE. Deletions cut 3 bases from V and 4 bases from J, with 8 bases between. The CDR3 extends over 13 amino acids. The CDR3 DNA is TGTGCCAGCAGCGGGGCGGGGGGAAACACCATATATTTT. It yields the protein CASSGAGGNTIYF.

The genes are TRBV7-9 and TRBJ1-1, with a tentative D call TRBD1 (5 bases). Trimming shortened V by 3 bases and J by 5 bases, and 13 bases separated the two germline ends. Germline V gives CDR1 SEHNR, CDR2 FQNEAQ (reference sequence). This CDR3 spans 14 amino acids. The CDR3 reads CASSFKGRDTEAFF. CDR3 bases: TGTGCCAGCAGCTTTAAGGGGAGGGATACTGAAGCTTTCTTT.

The chain is built from TRBV7-2 and TRBJ2-1, with 9 bases aligning to TRBD1. With V trimmed by 1 base and J by 6 bases, 7 bases remained unmatched. Germline-derived CDR1 and CDR2 are SGHTA and FQGNSA. The CDR3 totals 16 residues. CDR3 sequence: CASSLVVGQGPNEQFF. The DNA for the CDR3 is TGTGCCAGCAGCTTAGTGGTGGGACAGGGTCCCAATGAGCAGTTCTTC.

The rearrangement links TRBV5-1 to TRBJ2-1, with D perhaps TRBD2 (7 bases). The germline gives CDR1 SGHRS, CDR2 YFSETQ. Trimming took off 6 bases at V and 8 bases at J, with 18 bases between the two ends. The CDR3 is 14 amino acids. The CDR3 bases are TGCGCCAGCACCATCCGGGGGGCCATCGATGAGCAGTTCTTC. It codes for CASTIRGAIDEQFF. Supplemented by reference TRBV5-1 and TRBJ2-1, the full variable domain reads KAGVTQTPRYLIKTRGQQVTLSCSPISGHRSVSWYQQTPGQGLQFLFEYFSETQRNKGNFPGRFSGRQFSNSRSEMNVSTLELGDSALYLCASTIRGAIDEQFFGPGTRLTVL.

This clone showed up just once. The chain uses TRBV29-1 and TRBJ2-3, with D perhaps TRBD1 (6 bases). Germline CDR1 and CDR2: SQVTM and ANQGSEA. This CDR3 has 15 residues. Trimming took 3 bases from V and 1 from J, leaving 14 bases between them. The CDR3 coding sequence is TGCAGCGTTGATGTGGGGACATACGGCACAGATACGCAGTATTTT. Amino acid sequence: CSVDVGTYGTDTQYF.

The chain uses TRBV3-2 and TRBJ2-3; the DNA was not used to check the table's D call, TRBD1. TRBV3-2 is designated a pseudogene. The CDR3 is 9 residues long. The CDR3 region is CASSSNEYF. The CDR3 region has the DNA TGTGCCAGCAGCTCCAATGAGTATTTT.

A few counts support this clone. The CDR3 nucleotides are TGTGCCAGCAGCCCGGAGGGAAATTCACCCCTCCACTTT. Translation gives CASSPEGNSPLHF. The chain has TRBV5-6 and TRBJ1-6; D gene uncertain. Trimming removed 4 bases from V and 7 bases from J, with 9 bases in between. The CDR3 extends over 13 amino acids. Germline CDR1 reads SGHDT; CDR2 reads YYEEEE. Full variable domain (missing parts from reference TRBV5-6 and TRBJ1-6): DAGVTQSPTHLIKTRGQQVTLRCSPKSGHDTVSWYQQALGQGPQFIFQYYEEEERQRGNFPDRFSGHQFPNYSSELNVNALLLGDSALYLCASSPEGNSPLHFGNGTRLTVT.

V usage is TRBV13 and J usage is TRBJ1-2; TRBD1 is a possible D gene (6 bases). Germline CDR1 and CDR2: PRHDT and FYEKMQ (reference sequence). The V gene lost 2 bases and the J gene lost 6 bases, with 13 bases spanning the gap. This CDR3 region has 14 residues. The CDR3 DNA is TGTGCCAGCAGCTTATCGGGACAACCCGATGGCTACACCTTC. Protein product: CASSLSGQPDGYTF. Full variable domain (rest looked up from reference TRBV13 and TRBJ1-2): AAGVIQSPRHLIKEKRETATLKCYPIPRHDTVYWYQQGPGQDPQFLISFYEKMQSDKGSIPDRFSAQQFSDYHSELNMSSLELGDSALYFCASSLSGQPDGYTFGSGTRLTVV.

The genes are TRBV5-1 and TRBJ1-2, with 8 bases fitting TRBD1. Germline V lookup: CDR1 SGHRS, CDR2 YFSETQ. The CDR3 sequence is 13 residues long. The J segment lost 7 bases and the V segment lost 4 bases, leaving 6 bases of the junction unmatched. CDR3 nucleotides: TGCGCCAGCAGCCCCGGACAGGGTGGTGGCTACACCTTC. It is translated as CASSPGQGGGYTF.

This clone was counted between two and nine times. The V gene is TRBV7-6, the J gene TRBJ1-1; D not resolved. The CDR3 is made up of 17 amino acids. Deletions cut 4 bases from V and 1 base from J, with 19 bases between. CDR1 and CDR2 from the germline V gene are SGHVS and FNYEAQ. The CDR3 nucleotides are TGTGCCAGCAGCTCTCAAGCCGGGAAGGCTGCGAACACTGAAGCTTTCTTT. Amino acid sequence: CASSSQAGKAANTEAFF.